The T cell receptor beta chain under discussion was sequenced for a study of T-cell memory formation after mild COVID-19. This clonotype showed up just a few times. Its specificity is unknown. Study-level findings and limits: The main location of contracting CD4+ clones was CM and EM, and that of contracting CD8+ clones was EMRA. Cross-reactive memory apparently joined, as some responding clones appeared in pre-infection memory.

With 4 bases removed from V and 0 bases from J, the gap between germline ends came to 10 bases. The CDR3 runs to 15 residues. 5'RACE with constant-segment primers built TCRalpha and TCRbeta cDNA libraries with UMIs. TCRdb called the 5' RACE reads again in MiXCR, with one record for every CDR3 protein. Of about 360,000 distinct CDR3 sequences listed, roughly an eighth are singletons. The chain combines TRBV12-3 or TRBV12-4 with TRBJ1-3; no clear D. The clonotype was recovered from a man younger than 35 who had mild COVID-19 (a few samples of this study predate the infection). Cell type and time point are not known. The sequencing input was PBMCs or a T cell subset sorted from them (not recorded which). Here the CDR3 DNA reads TGTGCCAGCAGTTCCGGCAGGAGCTCTGGAAACACCATATATTTT. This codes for CASSSGRSSGNTIYF.